These 32 T cell receptor beta chains came from one sample sequenced in a study of T-cell reconstitution after alpha-beta-depleted transplantation in children (dated by TCRdb to the mid-2010s). Reading the label with the study, this specimen's treatment or condition is: allogeneic hematopoietic cell transplantation with graft depleted of TCRalphabeta T cells and CD19 B cells. Library preparation employed PCR. Sequencing was carried out with an Illumina HiSeq 2500. TCR library preparation used molecular barcoding, with unique molecular identifiers applied to normalize quantification of the TCRbeta repertoire. TCRdb applied fastp at Q25 and MiXCR to the public reads, then kept only in-frame beta chains. Rows are combined by CDR3 protein, so each entry shows the most common genes and DNA. The sample yields 250,000 to 300,000 distinct CDR3 sequences; 10% were counted once. Less than 9% of the sample is in the top ten clones.

The sequenced sample was PBMCs, obtained before TCRalphabeta/CD19-depleted stem cell transplant. These TCRs come from a boy under two years old with acute myeloid leukemia, due to receive a stem cell transplant.

This clonotype was observed many times. This sequence joins TRBV6-2 or TRBV6-3 and TRBJ2-7; 10 bases match TRBD1. The CDR3 extends over 15 amino acids. V was clipped by 6 bases and J by 0 bases; unmatched bases: 5. Looked up from germline, CDR1 is MNHEY and CDR2 is SVGEGT. CDR3 nucleotide sequence: TGTGCCAGCAGCAACCGGGACAGGGGCTCCTACGAGCAGTACTTC. This sequence encodes CASSNRDRGSYEQYF.

Concerning this clonotype: At one end the junction does not follow the germline gene, possibly because of a read error. The chain recombines TRBV11-2 with TRBJ2-2; D perhaps matches TRBD1 (7 bases). The CDR3 extends over 16 amino acids. Germline values: CDR1 SGHAT, CDR2 FQNNGV. The CDR3, as DNA: TGTGCCAGCATTTTAGGGGGCAGGGCGGGCACCGGGGGGCTGTTTTTT. This sequence encodes CASILGGRAGTGGLFF.

This clonotype was observed at least ten times. The rearrangement uses TRBV12-3 or TRBV12-4 and TRBJ1-6; 10 nucleotides line up with TRBD1. Unmatched junction bases numbered 2, after V lost 3 bases and J lost 6 bases. The CDR3 is 15 residues long. The CDR3 bases are TGTGCCAGCAGTTTGAGGACAGGGGGTAATTCACCCCTCCACTTT. It specifies CASSLRTGGNSPLHF.

Remarks on this clonotype: A much larger clone differs by one base, so this may be a read error. The J gene is TRBJ2-1, the V gene TRBV10-3; 8 bases are a match to TRBD1. Germline V lookup: CDR1 ENHRY, CDR2 SYGVKD. There are 16 residues in the CDR3. The CDR3 sequence is CAFSEFRTGTMDEQFF. The CDR3 region has the DNA TGTGCCTTCAGTGAGTTTAGGACAGGGACAATGGATGAGCAGTTCTTC.

This clonotype was found many times. The chain uses TRBV7-8 and TRBJ2-7; 11 bases are shared with TRBD2. The CDR3 has 15 residues. Germline loops: CDR1 SGHVS, CDR2 FQNEAQ. J lost 3 bases, V lost 5 bases, and 6 bases had no gene match. DNA of the CDR3: TGTGCCAGCAGCGTCCGACTAGCGGGGCACTACGAGCAGTACTTC. This translates into CASSVRLAGHYEQYF.

The table lists this clonotype with many counts. The rearrangement uses TRBV28 and TRBJ2-1, with a weak D call TRBD1 (5 bases). This CDR3 spans 16 amino acids. Germline CDR1 is MDHEN and CDR2 is SYDVKM. V lost 3 bases and J lost 1, with 13 bases in between. The CDR3 DNA reads TGTGCCAGCAGTTTTTCCAGGGCAGCGTCCTACAATGAGCAGTTCTTC. Residues: CASSFSRAASYNEQFF. Full variable domain (outside the CDR3, taken from reference TRBV28 and TRBJ2-1): DVKVTQSSRYLVKRTGEKVFLECVQDMDHENMFWYRQDPGLGLRLIYFSYDVKMKEKGDIPEGYSVSREKKERFSLILESASTNQTSMYLCASSFSRAASYNEQFFGPGTRLTVL.

Concerning this clonotype itself: With a much larger clone just one base away, this may be a read error. This chain joins TRBV30 and TRBJ1-1; D is possibly TRBD1 (6 bases). V was shortened by 4 bases and J by 0 bases, with 12 bases between the two germline ends. The CDR3 is made up of 14 amino acids. Germline CDR1 reads GTSNPN; CDR2 reads SVGIG (reference sequence). The CDR3 DNA sequence: TGTGCCTGGAATCAGGGGATCATGAACACTGAAGCTTTCTTT. This codes for CAWNQGIMNTEAFF.

This clonotype came up many times. The chain joins TRBV7-8 to TRBJ1-4; D might be TRBD1 (5 bases). CDR3 length: 15 residues. The V end was cut by 2 bases, the J end by 6 bases, with 13 bases between. CDR1 is SGHVS, CDR2 FQNEAQ, per germline. The DNA of the CDR3 is TGTGCCAGCAGCTTAAGGGCACTGGGGCATGAAAAACTGTTTTTT. It is translated as CASSLRALGHEKLFF. Full variable domain (rest looked up from reference TRBV7-8 and TRBJ1-4): GAGVSQSPRYKVAKRGQDVALRCDPISGHVSLFWYQQALGQGPEFLTYFQNEAQLDKSGLPSDRFFAERPEGSVSTLKIQRTQQEDSAVYLCASSLRALGHEKLFFGSGTQLSVL.

This clonotype was picked up a small number of times. The chain links TRBV27 to TRBJ1-4; 10 bases align to TRBD1. J gave up 3 bases and V 1 base, and 5 bases lay outside the gene matches. CDR1 and CDR2 (germline): MNHEY, SMNVEV (reference sequence). The CDR3 sequence is 17 residues long. The CDR3 spells CASSLYGTGVPNEKLFF. The CDR3 DNA reads TGTGCCAGCAGTTTATATGGGACAGGGGTGCCTAATGAAAAACTGTTTTTT.

This clonotype was counted many times. The chain recombines TRBV5-8 with TRBJ2-1; 8 bases match TRBD1. The CDR3 spans 14 residues. The V and J ends lost 3 bases and 6 bases, in that order; junction bases with no gene match: 5. The germline V gene has CDR1 SGHTS and CDR2 YDEGEE. CDR3 amino acids: CASSWRTGRNEQFF. The CDR3 DNA reads TGTGCCAGCAGCTGGAGGACAGGGCGCAATGAGCAGTTCTTC.

This clonotype was counted at least ten times. V and J are TRBV29-1 and TRBJ2-6; D is unclear. The CDR3 totals 12 residues. Germline values: CDR1 SQVTM, CDR2 ANQGSEA. The CDR3 is CSGRDGANVLTF. The CDR3 DNA is TGCAGTGGGCGAGATGGGGCCAACGTCCTGACTTTC. Full variable domain (rest looked up from reference TRBV29-1 and TRBJ2-6): SAVISQKPSRDICQRGTSLTIQCQVDSQVTMMFWYRQQPGQSLTLIATANQGSEATYESGFVIDKFPISRPNLTFSTLTVSNMSPEDSSIYLCSGRDGANVLTFGAGSRLTVL.

The rearrangement links TRBV12-3 or TRBV12-4 to TRBJ2-7; the D is unclear. Trimming pared 3 bases from V and 6 bases from J, leaving 9 bases between. The CDR3 sequence is 12 residues long. The CDR3 here is CASSLERTEQYF. The CDR3 nucleotides are TGTGCCAGCAGTTTGGAGAGGACCGAGCAGTACTTC.

The chain recombines TRBV7-3 with TRBJ2-2, with 7 nucleotides matching TRBD1. V was pared by 3 bases and J by 6 bases, with 4 bases of the junction left unmatched. Germline CDR1 reads SGHTA; CDR2 reads FQGTGA. CDR3 size: 14 residues. CDR3 protein: CASSFSQGAGELFF. As DNA, the CDR3 is TGTGCCAGCAGCTTTTCTCAGGGGGCCGGGGAGCTGTTTTTT.

This clonotype was observed at least ten times. V usage is TRBV4-2 and J usage is TRBJ1-4; no clear D. Germline values: CDR1 LGHNA, CDR2 YNFKEQ. The CDR3 totals 16 residues. The germline V and J ends were trimmed by 0 bases and 4 bases, with 12 bases remaining between them. The CDR3 sequence is CASSQDRASLNEKLFF. In DNA form, the CDR3 reads TGTGCCAGCAGCCAAGATAGAGCCAGCCTTAATGAAAAACTGTTTTTT.

This clonotype was picked up many times. J is TRBJ1-5 and V is TRBV28; D perhaps matches TRBD1 (6 bases). The V end lost 4 bases, the J end lost 7 bases, and 20 bases lay between the germline ends. The CDR3 loop spans 16 amino acids. CDR1 is MDHEN, CDR2 SYDVKM, per germline. As DNA, the CDR3 is TGTGCCAGCAGTTCCGGTAAACAGGGAAAGGGACAGCCCCAGCATTTT. It translates to CASSSGKQGKGQPQHF.

This clonotype was observed at least ten times. The V and J genes are TRBV4-2 and TRBJ2-4; the match to TRBD2 covers 13 bases. This CDR3 spans 18 amino acids. The germline CDR1 and CDR2 sequences are LGHNA and YNFKEQ. After removal of 4 bases from V and 0 bases from J, the junction contained 6 bases not matched to a gene. CDR3 sequence: CASSPFGTSGVAKNIQYF. Here the CDR3 DNA reads TGTGCCAGCAGCCCATTTGGGACTAGCGGGGTAGCCAAAAACATTCAGTACTTC.

There are many counts of this clonotype. The chain couples TRBV28 to TRBJ2-7; D is possibly TRBD1 (6 bases). Between the trimmed V and J ends, which lost 5 bases and 10 bases, there was a span of 21 bases. CDR3 length: 14 residues. The germline CDR1 and CDR2 sequences are MDHEN and SYDVKM. Here the CDR3 DNA reads TGTGCCAGCAGTCTCCCACCCGACAGGTGGGTTCAGTACTTC. Translating gives CASSLPPDRWVQYF. The full variable domain, its missing parts supplied by reference TRBV28 and TRBJ2-7, is DVKVTQSSRYLVKRTGEKVFLECVQDMDHENMFWYRQDPGLGLRLIYFSYDVKMKEKGDIPEGYSVSREKKERFSLILESASTNQTSMYLCASSLPPDRWVQYFGPGTRLTVT.

Regarding this clonotype: It may be a read error: a sequence one base away is much more abundant. The V and J genes are TRBV20-1 and TRBJ2-4, with 7 bases identical to TRBD2. CDR3 length: 16 residues. Germline CDR1 is DFQATT and CDR2 is SNEGSKA (reference sequence). CDR3 protein: CCARVRGRATKNIQYF. The CDR3, as DNA: TGCTGTGCTAGAGTTCGAGGGAGGGCAACCAAAAACATTCAGTACTTC.

There are many counts of this clonotype. The chain is built from TRBV27 and TRBJ2-3; 10 bases are a match to TRBD2. With 2 bases clipped from V and 2 bases from J, the junction kept 10 bases outside the gene matches. CDR1 and CDR2 from the germline V gene are MNHEY and SMNVEV (reference sequence). The CDR3 sequence is 18 residues long. This CDR3 is CASSLRPYSGGITDTQYF. The CDR3 coding sequence is TGTGCCAGCAGTTTAAGGCCCTATAGCGGGGGGATCACAGATACGCAGTATTTT.

V and J are TRBV5-4 and TRBJ2-1; TRBD1 aligns across 7 bases. The CDR3 totals 13 residues. Germline V gene sequence: CDR1 SGHNT, CDR2 YYREEE (reference sequence). V shed 2 bases, J shed 8 bases, and the junction held 4 bases outside the gene matches. The CDR3, as DNA: TGTGCCAGCAGCTTCCTGCAGGGGGATGAGCAGTTCTTC. This sequence encodes CASSFLQGDEQFF.

This clonotype was recorded many times. The genes are TRBV12-3 or TRBV12-4 and TRBJ2-7, with 7 bases that match TRBD2. This CDR3 has 14 amino acids. Unmatched junction bases numbered 6, after V lost 4 bases and J lost 3 bases. CDR3 in amino acids: CASSSSGAFYEQYF. The DNA for the CDR3 is TGTGCCAGCAGTTCAAGCGGGGCTTTCTACGAGCAGTACTTC.

This clonotype was observed at least ten times. V and J are TRBV28 and TRBJ2-3, with 10 bases matching TRBD2. From germline, CDR1 is MDHEN and CDR2 SYDVKM. This CDR3 spans 16 amino acids. The trim removed 5 bases at V and 0 bases at J, leaving 5 bases unmatched. CDR3 nucleotides: TGTGCCAGCAGTCCGCAGCGGGGGGGAAGCACAGATACGCAGTATTTT. This translates into CASSPQRGGSTDTQYF.

Concerning this clonotype itself: A much larger clonotype is one base distant, so this may be a read error. The chain has TRBV5-1 and TRBJ2-2, with 12 bases that match TRBD2. The CDR3 spans 15 residues. The J segment lost 6 bases and the V segment lost 4 bases, leaving 4 bases of the junction unmatched. The germline V gene has CDR1 SGHRS and CDR2 YFSETQ. The CDR3 loop reads CASSATSGGPGELFF. CDR3 coding DNA: TGCGCCAGCAGCGCCACTAGCGGGGGGCCCGGGGAGCTGTTTTTT.

This clonotype was recorded many times. The chain employs TRBV29-1 and TRBJ2-1, with 7 bases that match TRBD2. The V gene end was trimmed by 4 bases and the J gene end by 6 bases; junction bases not matched to a gene: 6. Per the germline V gene, CDR1 is SQVTM and CDR2 is ANQGSEA. The CDR3 totals 13 residues. This chain's CDR3 is CSVVGGGSNEQFF. The CDR3 bases are TGCAGCGTTGTGGGGGGAGGGAGCAATGAGCAGTTCTTC.

The chain joins TRBV4-3 to TRBJ2-1; the match to TRBD2 covers 11 bases. Germline V gene lookup returns CDR1 LGHNA and CDR2 YSLEER. The CDR3 runs 16 residues. J gave up 7 bases and V 0 bases, and 5 bases lay outside the gene matches. The CDR3 DNA reads TGCGCCAGCAGCCAAGATATAGCGGGAGGGGTGAATGAGCAGTTCTTC. Encoded protein: CASSQDIAGGVNEQFF.

This chain links TRBV20-1 with TRBJ1-5; D gene ambiguous. CDR3 length equals 15 residues. In germline, CDR1 is DFQATT, CDR2 SNEGSKA (reference sequence). The V end lost 0 bases, the J end lost 2 bases, and 11 bases lay between the germline ends. The CDR3, as DNA: TGCAGTGCTAGAGACCGCTTCAATGGCAATCAGCCCCAGCATTTT. It specifies CSARDRFNGNQPQHF.

Here the CDR3 DNA reads TGTGCCAGCAGCCCCCATCTTGTTTCACAAGAGACCCAGTACTTC. Residues: CASSPHLVSQETQYF. The chain is built from TRBV7-9 and TRBJ2-5; D gene uncertain. The V and J ends lost 5 bases and 2 bases respectively, with 15 bases between them. This CDR3 is 15 amino acids long. Germline V gives CDR1 SEHNR, CDR2 FQNEAQ (reference sequence). The variable domain in full, with the rest retrieved from reference TRBV7-9 and TRBJ2-5, is DTGVSQNPRHKITKRGQNVTFRCDPISEHNRLYWYRQTLGQGPEFLTYFQNEAQLEKSRLLSDRFSAERPKGSFSTLEIQRTEQGDSAMYLCASSPHLVSQETQYFGPGTRLLVL.

This clonotype was recorded at least ten times. The CDR3 DNA follows: TGCAGCGTGGAGTCAGCGGGGGGGCGTCACGAGCAGTACTTC. Its translation: CSVESAGGRHEQYF. The J gene is TRBJ2-7, the V gene TRBV29-1, with 10 bases identical to TRBD2. This CDR3 has 14 amino acids. The V gene end was trimmed by 6 bases and the J gene end by 5 bases; junction bases not matched to a gene: 10. The germline gives CDR1 SQVTM, CDR2 ANQGSEA.

This clonotype was seen repeatedly, ten times or more. The genes are TRBV5-1 and TRBJ2-7, with 8 bases identical to TRBD2. The CDR3 contains 14 residues. The J segment lost 0 bases and the V segment lost 4 bases, leaving 3 bases of the junction unmatched. Germline CDR1 reads SGHRS; CDR2 reads YFSETQ. CDR3 bases: TGCGCCAGCAGCCGGACTAGCTACTCCTACGAGCAGTACTTC. Its protein is CASSRTSYSYEQYF. The variable domain in full, completed from reference TRBV5-1 and TRBJ2-7, reads KAGVTQTPRYLIKTRGQQVTLSCSPISGHRSVSWYQQTPGQGLQFLFEYFSETQRNKGNFPGRFSGRQFSNSRSEMNVSTLELGDSALYLCASSRTSYSYEQYFGPGTRLTVT.

At least ten counts were recorded for this clonotype. The chain is built from TRBV29-1 and TRBJ2-1, with TRBD1 matching over 11 bases. Germline loops: CDR1 SQVTM, CDR2 ANQGSEA. This CDR3 is built from 13 residues. The J segment lost 6 bases and the V segment lost 7 bases, leaving 5 bases of the junction unmatched. The CDR3 nucleotides read TGCAGCGCCAGGACAGGGGGCCTCAATGAGCAGTTCTTC. Encoded protein: CSARTGGLNEQFF.

Ten or more counts support this clonotype. The chain recombines TRBV7-2 with TRBJ2-1; TRBD2 matches 14 bases. The CDR3 loop spans 17 amino acids. Trimming removed 3 bases from V and 6 bases from J; junction bases left unmatched: 7. Per the germline V gene, CDR1 is SGHTA and CDR2 is FQGNSA. CDR3 nucleotide sequence: TGTGCCAGCAGCTTCTCCGGGACTAGCGGGGGTGGCAATGAGCAGTTCTTC. This translates into CASSFSGTSGGGNEQFF.

V is TRBV9 and J is TRBJ1-3; D unclear. With 0 bases removed from V and 0 bases from J, the gap between germline ends came to 13 bases. The CDR3 length is 17 residues. Germline V gives CDR1 SGDLS, CDR2 YYNGEE. The CDR3 protein is CASSVDPHIYSGNTIYF. CDR3 nucleotide sequence: TGTGCCAGCAGCGTAGACCCTCATATTTACTCTGGAAACACCATATATTTT.